The 21 T cell receptor beta chains below all came from one sample that was sequenced in a study of PD-1 blockade in mismatch repair-deficient tumors. The data were produced by immunoSEQ multiplex PCR, yet TCRdb's version contains in-frame clones alone and is incomplete. The repertoire has around 120,000 clones, roughly 86% of them found once; the top ten carry about 11%. Here the sequenced sample was peripheral blood, taken just over 70 weeks after starting pembrolizumab. The source of these receptors is an adult with mismatch repair-deficient cancer.

The J gene is TRBJ2-7, the V gene TRBV30; D is perhaps TRBD2 (5 bases). Germline V gene lookup returns CDR1 GTSNPN and CDR2 SVGIG (reference sequence). There are 14 residues in the CDR3. Trimming took 4 bases from V and 5 from J, leaving 18 bases between them. This CDR3 reads CAWNSGGRVHEQYF. The CDR3 DNA is TGTGCCTGGAATTCGGGCGGGCGTGTACACGAGCAGTACTTC.

The CDR3 region is CASGPGTGFYEQYF. In DNA form, the CDR3 reads TGTGCCAGCGGTCCAGGGACTGGATTCTACGAGCAGTACTTC. The J gene is TRBJ2-7, the V gene TRBV5-6; D is possibly TRBD2 (6 bases). The germline V gene encodes CDR1 SGHDT and CDR2 YYEEEE. This CDR3 has 14 amino acids. V gave up 7 bases and J gave up 3 bases, with 17 bases separating them.

This chain joins TRBV6-4 and TRBJ2-3, with 8 bases matching TRBD2. CDR1 MRHNA and CDR2 SNTAGT come from the germline V gene. The V and J ends lost 9 bases and 4 bases, in that order; junction bases with no gene match: 9. CDR3 length: 14 amino acids. The CDR3 spells CASTSGSRADTQYF. The CDR3 DNA is TGTGCCAGTACCAGCGGGAGTCGGGCAGATACGCAGTATTTT.

The V and J genes are TRBV5-4 and TRBJ2-5; D is possibly TRBD1 or TRBD2 (5 bases each). Germline V gene data show CDR1 as SGHNT and CDR2 as YYREEE (reference sequence). The CDR3 totals 15 residues. V was trimmed by 3 bases and J by 2 bases, leaving 14 bases between them. The CDR3, as DNA: TGTGCCAGCAGCTCCCGGGACGGCCTTCAAGAGACCCAGTACTTC. Translated: CASSSRDGLQETQYF. The variable domain in full, with the rest retrieved from reference TRBV5-4 and TRBJ2-5, is ETGVTQSPTHLIKTRGQQVTLRCSSQSGHNTVSWYQQALGQGPQFIFQYYREEENGRGNFPPRFSGLQFPNYSSELNVNALELDDSALYLCASSSRDGLQETQYFGPGTRLLVL.

By share, this clone counts as medium-sized. The chain joins TRBV5-4 to TRBJ1-4; TRBD1 matches 9 bases. From germline, CDR1 is SGHNT and CDR2 YYREEE (reference sequence). CDR3 length: 14 amino acids. Trimming removed 3 bases from V and 6 bases from J; junction bases left unmatched: 3. The CDR3 here is CASSSGQGYEKLFF. The CDR3 nucleotides are TGTGCCAGCAGCTCGGGACAGGGTTATGAAAAACTGTTTTTT.

The V call is TRBV27, the J call TRBJ2-1; the D gene is possibly TRBD2 (6 bases). The CDR3 sequence is 14 residues long. The germline V gene encodes CDR1 MNHEY and CDR2 SMNVEV (reference sequence). The germline V and J ends were trimmed by 6 bases and 3 bases, with 12 bases remaining between them. The CDR3 here is CASRLASNYNEQFF. The CDR3 DNA follows: TGTGCCAGCAGACTAGCATCTAACTACAATGAGCAGTTCTTC.

The gene calls are TRBV9 and TRBJ2-6; D is unclear. The germline gives CDR1 SGDLS, CDR2 YYNGEE. Trimming removed 4 bases from V and 0 bases from J, with 5 bases in between. This CDR3 spans 14 amino acids. Here the CDR3 DNA reads TGTGCCAGCAGCTTGAGCTCTGGGGCCAACGTCCTGACTTTC. Its protein product is CASSLSSGANVLTF.

The rearrangement uses TRBV11-1 and TRBJ2-3; perhaps D is TRBD1 or TRBD2 (5 bases each). This CDR3 comprises 14 residues. Trimming left V 6 bases short and J 0 bases short, with 10 bases between. Per germline, CDR1 SGHAT and CDR2 FQDESV (reference sequence). In DNA form, the CDR3 reads TGTGCCAGCAGGGGACCGGTTAGCACAGATACGCAGTATTTT. This codes for CASRGPVSTDTQYF.

The chain employs TRBV27 and TRBJ2-7; TRBD2 is a possible D gene (6 bases). Germline V CDR1 and CDR2: MNHEY, SMNVEV (reference sequence). The CDR3 extends over 14 amino acids. Trimming pared 6 bases from V and 5 bases from J, leaving 17 bases between. As DNA, the CDR3 is TGTGCCAGCAGGCCCGTCGGGGGAATCCACGAGCAGTACTTC. Its translation is CASRPVGGIHEQYF.

This rearrangement joins TRBV27 to TRBJ2-2; 13 positions match TRBD2. The CDR3 length is 17 residues. The V and J ends lost 6 bases and 5 bases, in that order; junction bases with no gene match: 9. Germline CDR1 and CDR2: MNHEY and SMNVEV (reference sequence). The CDR3, as DNA: TGTGCCAGCAGCGCGAGGACTAGCGGGAGAATTACCGGGGAGCTGTTTTTT. As protein: CASSARTSGRITGELFF.

V usage is TRBV2 and J usage is TRBJ2-4, with unresolved D. This CDR3 has 15 amino acids. The V and J ends lost 2 bases and 8 bases respectively, with 16 bases between them. Per the germline V gene, CDR1 is SNHLY and CDR2 is FYNNEI. In nucleotides, the CDR3 is TGTGCCAGCAGTGAACAAGGCAGCCCCTGGGACATTCAGTACTTC. This encodes CASSEQGSPWDIQYF.

This clone was seen a single time. The V gene is TRBV27, the J gene TRBJ2-1, with 8 positions matching TRBD2. The V segment lost 4 bases and the J segment 0 bases; nucleotides outside the gene matches: 5. Germline assignment: CDR1 MNHEY and CDR2 SMNVEV (reference sequence). The CDR3 contains 16 residues. DNA for the CDR3: TGTGCCAGCAGTTCCATAGCGGGGAGCTCCTACAATGAGCAGTTCTTC. This sequence encodes CASSSIAGSSYNEQFF.

This clone was observed a single time. A read error may produce the germline difference seen at one junction end. The rearrangement joins TRBV7-9 to TRBJ2-5; 7 positions agree with TRBD1. The germline gives CDR1 SEHNR, CDR2 FQNEAQ (reference sequence). This CDR3 region has 17 residues. CDR3 residues: CASSPWPHRTGEEPQYF. The CDR3 coding sequence is TGTGCCAGCAGCCCCTGGCCCCACCGAACAGGGGAAGAGCCCCAGTACTTC.

This rearrangement joins TRBV28 to TRBJ2-3; D is undetermined. This CDR3 region has 17 residues. V was shortened by 4 bases and J by 0 bases, with 17 bases between the two germline ends. Germline CDR1 reads MDHEN; CDR2 reads SYDVKM. DNA of the CDR3: TGTGCCAGCAGTTGGCCTTGGAGAGATGGTAGCACAGATACGCAGTATTTT. Translating it yields CASSWPWRDGSTDTQYF.

This clone was found once. The genes are TRBV6-5 and TRBJ2-7, with a tentative D call TRBD1 (7 bases). Between the trimmed V and J ends, which lost 6 bases and 3 bases, there was a span of 15 bases. The CDR3 contains 14 residues. Per germline, CDR1 MNHEY and CDR2 SVGAGI. CDR3 in amino acids: CASRTGEELYEQYF. The CDR3 DNA reads TGTGCCAGCAGAACAGGGGAGGAACTCTACGAGCAGTACTTC.

This chain connects TRBV10-2 to TRBJ2-7, with D perhaps matching TRBD2 (6 bases). This CDR3 is 13 amino acids long. Germline values: CDR1 WSHSY, CDR2 SAAADI. Trimming cost V 4 bases and J 4 bases, with 11 bases left between them. CDR3 bases: TGCGCCAGCAGTGGTACTAGCAGATACGAGCAGTACTTC. Translation: CASSGTSRYEQYF.

V usage is TRBV4-1 and J usage is TRBJ2-3; 14 nucleotides line up with TRBD2. The germline CDR1 and CDR2 sequences are MGHRA and YSYEKL. The CDR3 covers 17 residues. The junction had 6 bases not matched to a gene; V was cut back by 1 base and J by 6 bases. In nucleotides, the CDR3 is TGCGCCAGCAGCCAAGGTGGGACTAGCGGGAGTTTGGATACGCAGTATTTT. This codes for CASSQGGTSGSLDTQYF.

This clone came up once. The chain joins TRBV4-3 to TRBJ1-4; unclear D gene. The CDR3 loop spans 16 amino acids. Germline loops: CDR1 LGHNA, CDR2 YSLEER. V was clipped by 0 bases and J by 8 bases, with 16 bases between them. CDR3 in amino acids: CASSQEPDPASEKLFF. CDR3 coding DNA: TGCGCCAGCAGCCAAGAACCGGACCCGGCGAGCGAAAAACTGTTTTTT.

The rearrangement joins TRBV28 to TRBJ1-5; D perhaps matches TRBD1 (5 bases). This CDR3 is 15 amino acids long. With 6 bases removed from V and 2 bases from J, the gap between germline ends came to 14 bases. Germline CDR1 reads MDHEN; CDR2 reads SYDVKM. The CDR3 DNA follows: TGTGCCAGCAGAGGGCAGGGACTCGGCAATCAGCCCCAGCATTTT. Amino acids: CASRGQGLGNQPQHF.

The rearrangement joins TRBV27 to TRBJ2-1, with 13 bases identical to TRBD2. The germline V gene encodes CDR1 MNHEY and CDR2 SMNVEV (reference sequence). The CDR3 sequence is 16 residues long. The J segment lost 6 bases and the V segment lost 2 bases, leaving 4 bases of the junction unmatched. The CDR3 region has the DNA TGTGCCAGCAGTTTAAAACTAGCGGGAGGGCCCAATGAGCAGTTCTTC. It encodes CASSLKLAGGPNEQFF.

The chain has TRBV10-3 and TRBJ2-5; no reliable D call. Germline CDR1 ENHRY, CDR2 SYGVKD. This CDR3 is built from 14 residues. Trimming took 10 bases from V and 0 from J, leaving 15 bases between them. CDR3 sequence: CATGKPGNQETQYF. In nucleotides, the CDR3 is TGTGCCACCGGAAAACCTGGGAACCAAGAGACCCAGTACTTC.